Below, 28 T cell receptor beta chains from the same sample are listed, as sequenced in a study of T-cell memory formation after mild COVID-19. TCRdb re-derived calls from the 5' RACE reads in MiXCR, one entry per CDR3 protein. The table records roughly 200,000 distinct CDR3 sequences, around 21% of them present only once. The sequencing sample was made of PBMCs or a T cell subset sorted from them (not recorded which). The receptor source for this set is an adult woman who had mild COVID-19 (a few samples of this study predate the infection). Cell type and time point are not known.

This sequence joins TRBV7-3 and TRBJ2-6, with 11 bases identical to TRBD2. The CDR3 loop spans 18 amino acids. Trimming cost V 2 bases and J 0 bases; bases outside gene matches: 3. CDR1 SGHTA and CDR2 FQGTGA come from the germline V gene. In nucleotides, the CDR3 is TGTGCCAGCAGCTTACCGGGACTAGCGGCCTCTGGGGCCAACGTCCTGACTTTC. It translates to CASSLPGLAASGANVLTF.

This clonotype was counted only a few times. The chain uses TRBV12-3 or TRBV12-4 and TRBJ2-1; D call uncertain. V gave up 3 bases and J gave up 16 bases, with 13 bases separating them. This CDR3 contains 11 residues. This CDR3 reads CASSFQLQIFF. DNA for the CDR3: TGTGCCAGCAGTTTTCAGCTCCAGATATTCTTC.

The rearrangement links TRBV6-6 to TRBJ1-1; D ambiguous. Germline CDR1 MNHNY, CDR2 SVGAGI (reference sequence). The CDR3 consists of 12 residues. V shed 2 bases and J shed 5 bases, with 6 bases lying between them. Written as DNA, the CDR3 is TGTGCCAGCAGTTACGGGGAGACTGAAGCTTTCTTT. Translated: CASSYGETEAFF.

For the CDR3, the DNA is TGTGCCTGGGGAGCATACGAGCAGTACTTC. Its translation is CAWGAYEQYF. The genes are TRBV30 and TRBJ2-7, with D hard to call. The CDR3 consists of 10 residues. The V gene lost 5 bases and the J gene lost 4 bases, with 6 bases spanning the gap. Germline CDR1 GTSNPN, CDR2 SVGIG (reference sequence).

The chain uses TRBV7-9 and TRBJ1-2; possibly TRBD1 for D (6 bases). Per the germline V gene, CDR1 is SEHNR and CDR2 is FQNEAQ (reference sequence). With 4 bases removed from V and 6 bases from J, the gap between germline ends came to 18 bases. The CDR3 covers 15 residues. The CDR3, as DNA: TGTGCCAGCAGCTCCAGGGGAGGGGAGATTCATGGCTACACCTTC. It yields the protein CASSSRGGEIHGYTF.

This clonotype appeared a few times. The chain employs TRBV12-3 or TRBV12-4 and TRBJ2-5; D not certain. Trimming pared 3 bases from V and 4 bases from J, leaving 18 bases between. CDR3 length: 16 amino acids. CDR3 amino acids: CASSLSPGSLGETQYF. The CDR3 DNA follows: TGTGCCAGCAGTTTGTCCCCCGGGTCATTGGGAGAGACCCAGTACTTC.

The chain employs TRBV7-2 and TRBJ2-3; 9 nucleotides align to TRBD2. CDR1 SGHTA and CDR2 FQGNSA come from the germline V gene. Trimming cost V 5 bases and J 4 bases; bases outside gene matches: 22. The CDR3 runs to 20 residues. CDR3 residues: CASSPHIPGLALSRPDTQYF. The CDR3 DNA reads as TGTGCCAGCAGCCCGCACATTCCGGGACTAGCCCTCTCGCGCCCAGATACGCAGTATTTT.

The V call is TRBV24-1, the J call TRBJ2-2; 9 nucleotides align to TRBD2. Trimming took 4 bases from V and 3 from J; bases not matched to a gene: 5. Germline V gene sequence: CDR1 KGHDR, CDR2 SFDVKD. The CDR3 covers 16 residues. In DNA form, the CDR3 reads TGTGCCACCAGTGACCCCGGGACTAGCTACACCGGGGAGCTGTTTTTT. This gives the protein CATSDPGTSYTGELFF.

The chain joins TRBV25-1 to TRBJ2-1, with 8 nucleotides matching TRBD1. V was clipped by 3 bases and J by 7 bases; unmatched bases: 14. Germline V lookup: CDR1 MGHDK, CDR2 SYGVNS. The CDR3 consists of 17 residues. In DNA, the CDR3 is TGTGCCAGCAGTGAGGATCTCTCGGGACAGGAGCCGAATGAGCAGTTCTTC. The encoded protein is CASSEDLSGQEPNEQFF.

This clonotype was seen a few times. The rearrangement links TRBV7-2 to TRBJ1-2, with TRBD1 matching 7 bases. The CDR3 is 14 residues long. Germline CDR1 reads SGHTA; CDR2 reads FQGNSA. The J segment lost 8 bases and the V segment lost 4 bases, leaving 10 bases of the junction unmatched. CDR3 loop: CASSSNEGGAGYTF. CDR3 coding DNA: TGTGCCAGCAGCTCAAACGAAGGGGGCGCGGGCTACACCTTC.

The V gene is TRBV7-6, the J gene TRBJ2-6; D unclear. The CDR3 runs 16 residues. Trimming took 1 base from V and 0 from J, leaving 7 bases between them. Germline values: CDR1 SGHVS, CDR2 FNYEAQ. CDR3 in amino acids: CASSLDPFSGANVLTF. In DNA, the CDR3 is TGTGCCAGCAGCTTAGACCCTTTCTCTGGGGCCAACGTCCTGACTTTC.

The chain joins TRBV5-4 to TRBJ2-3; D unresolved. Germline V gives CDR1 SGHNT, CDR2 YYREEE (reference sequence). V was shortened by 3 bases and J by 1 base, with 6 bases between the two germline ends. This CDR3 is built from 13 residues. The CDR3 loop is CASSSARTDTQYF. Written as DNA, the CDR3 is TGTGCCAGCAGCTCTGCGCGCACAGATACGCAGTATTTT.

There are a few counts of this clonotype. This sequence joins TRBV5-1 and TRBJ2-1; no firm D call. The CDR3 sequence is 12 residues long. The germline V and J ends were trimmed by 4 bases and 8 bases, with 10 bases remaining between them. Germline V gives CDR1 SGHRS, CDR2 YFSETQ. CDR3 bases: TGCGCCAGCAGCCGGTTGGCGGATGAGCAGTTCTTC. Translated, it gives CASSRLADEQFF. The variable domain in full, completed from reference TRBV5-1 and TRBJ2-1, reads KAGVTQTPRYLIKTRGQQVTLSCSPISGHRSVSWYQQTPGQGLQFLFEYFSETQRNKGNFPGRFSGRQFSNSRSEMNVSTLELGDSALYLCASSRLADEQFFGPGTRLTVL.

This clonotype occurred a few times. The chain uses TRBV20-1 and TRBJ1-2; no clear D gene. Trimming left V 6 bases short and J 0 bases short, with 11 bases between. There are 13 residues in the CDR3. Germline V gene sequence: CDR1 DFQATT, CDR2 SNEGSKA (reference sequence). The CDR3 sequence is CSARDRANYGYTF. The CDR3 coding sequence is TGCAGTGCCCGGGATAGAGCTAACTATGGCTACACCTTC.

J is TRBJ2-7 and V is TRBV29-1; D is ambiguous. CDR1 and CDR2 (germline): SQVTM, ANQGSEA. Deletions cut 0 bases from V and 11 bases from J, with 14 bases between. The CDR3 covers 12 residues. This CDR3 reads CSVEDQDAKEYF. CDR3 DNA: TGCAGCGTTGAAGATCAGGACGCCAAAGAGTACTTC.

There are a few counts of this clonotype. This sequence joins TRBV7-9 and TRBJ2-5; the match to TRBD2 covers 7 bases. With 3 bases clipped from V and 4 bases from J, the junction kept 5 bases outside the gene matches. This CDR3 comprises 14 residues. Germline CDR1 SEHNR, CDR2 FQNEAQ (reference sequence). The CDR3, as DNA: TGTGCCAGCAGCTTTGCGGGAGCGAGAGAGACCCAGTACTTC. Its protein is CASSFAGARETQYF. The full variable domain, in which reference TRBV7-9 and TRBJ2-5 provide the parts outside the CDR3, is DTGVSQNPRHKITKRGQNVTFRCDPISEHNRLYWYRQTLGQGPEFLTYFQNEAQLEKSRLLSDRFSAERPKGSFSTLEIQRTEQGDSAMYLCASSFAGARETQYFGPGTRLLVL.

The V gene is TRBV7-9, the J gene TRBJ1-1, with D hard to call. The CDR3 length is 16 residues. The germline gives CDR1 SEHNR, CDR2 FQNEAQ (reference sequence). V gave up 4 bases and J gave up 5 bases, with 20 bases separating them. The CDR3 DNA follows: TGTGCCAGCAGCTCTGATCCTAGGGCTTTTGGGACTGAAGCTTTCTTT. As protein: CASSSDPRAFGTEAFF.

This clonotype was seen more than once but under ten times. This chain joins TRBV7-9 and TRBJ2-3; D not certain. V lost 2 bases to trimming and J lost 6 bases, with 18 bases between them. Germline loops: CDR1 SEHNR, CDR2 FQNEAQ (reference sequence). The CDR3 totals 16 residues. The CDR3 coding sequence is TGTGCCAGCAGCTTATTTCACCCGGACCCGTCGGATACGCAGTATTTT. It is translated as CASSLFHPDPSDTQYF.

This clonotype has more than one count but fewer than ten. In DNA form, the CDR3 reads TGTGCCAGCAGTTATCACCACCCAGGGGATAGCTCCTACGAGCAGTACTTC. It yields the protein CASSYHHPGDSSYEQYF. The V gene is TRBV6-5, the J gene TRBJ2-7, with D possibly TRBD1 on 6 matching bases. V was cut by 3 bases and J by 0 bases, with 18 bases left in between. In germline, CDR1 is MNHEY, CDR2 SVGAGI. The CDR3 extends over 17 amino acids.

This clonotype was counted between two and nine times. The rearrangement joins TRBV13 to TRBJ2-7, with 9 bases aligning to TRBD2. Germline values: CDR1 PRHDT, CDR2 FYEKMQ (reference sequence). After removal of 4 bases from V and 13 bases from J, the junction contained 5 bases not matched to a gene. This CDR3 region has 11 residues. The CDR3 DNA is TGTGCCAGCAGCTCGCCTAGCGGGATTTACTTC. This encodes CASSSPSGIYF.

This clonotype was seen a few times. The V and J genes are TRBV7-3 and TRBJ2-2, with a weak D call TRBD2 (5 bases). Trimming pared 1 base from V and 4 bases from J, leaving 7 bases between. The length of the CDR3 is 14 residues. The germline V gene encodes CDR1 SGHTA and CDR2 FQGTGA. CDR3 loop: CASSLNGGTGELFF. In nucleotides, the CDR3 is TGTGCCAGCAGCTTAAACGGAGGCACCGGGGAGCTGTTTTTT.

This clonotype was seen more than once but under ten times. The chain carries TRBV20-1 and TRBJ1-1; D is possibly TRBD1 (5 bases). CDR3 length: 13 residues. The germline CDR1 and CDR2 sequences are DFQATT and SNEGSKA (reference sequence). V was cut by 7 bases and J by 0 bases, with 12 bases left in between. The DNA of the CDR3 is TGCAGTGTCCCAGGGCCCATGAACACTGAAGCTTTCTTT. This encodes CSVPGPMNTEAFF.

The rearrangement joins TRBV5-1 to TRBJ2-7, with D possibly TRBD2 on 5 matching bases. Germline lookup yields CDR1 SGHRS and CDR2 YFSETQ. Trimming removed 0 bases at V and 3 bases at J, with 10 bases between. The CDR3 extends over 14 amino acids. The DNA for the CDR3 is TGCGCCAGCAGCTTGGCCTTGGGAGTCTACGAGCAGTACTTC. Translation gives CASSLALGVYEQYF.

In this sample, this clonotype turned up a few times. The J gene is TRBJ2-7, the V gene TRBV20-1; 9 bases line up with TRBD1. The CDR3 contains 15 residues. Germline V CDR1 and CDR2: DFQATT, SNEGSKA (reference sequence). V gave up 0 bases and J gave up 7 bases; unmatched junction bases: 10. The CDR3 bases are TGCAGTGCTAGAGATCGGTTACAGGGGGCGCGGGAGCAGTACTTC. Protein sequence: CSARDRLQGAREQYF.

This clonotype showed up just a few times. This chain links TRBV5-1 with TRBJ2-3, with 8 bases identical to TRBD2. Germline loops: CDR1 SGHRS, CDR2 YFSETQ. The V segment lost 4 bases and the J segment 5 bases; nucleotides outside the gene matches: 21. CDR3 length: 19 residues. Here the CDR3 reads CASSRASQAGGPGGDTQYF. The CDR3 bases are TGCGCCAGCAGCAGGGCCTCACAGGCGGGGGGCCCCGGAGGAGATACGCAGTATTTT.

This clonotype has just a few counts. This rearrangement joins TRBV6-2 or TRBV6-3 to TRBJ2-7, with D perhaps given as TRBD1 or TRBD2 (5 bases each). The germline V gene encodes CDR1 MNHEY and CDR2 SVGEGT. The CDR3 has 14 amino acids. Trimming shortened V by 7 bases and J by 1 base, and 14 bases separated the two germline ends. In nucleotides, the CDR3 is TGTGCCAGCAAACCCGGGACCCCGTCCTACGAGCAGTACTTC. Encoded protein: CASKPGTPSYEQYF.

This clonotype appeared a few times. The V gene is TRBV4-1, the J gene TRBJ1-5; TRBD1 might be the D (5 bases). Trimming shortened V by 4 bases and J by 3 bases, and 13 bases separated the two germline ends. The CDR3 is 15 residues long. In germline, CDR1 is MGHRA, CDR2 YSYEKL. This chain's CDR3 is CASSLGASHNQPQHF. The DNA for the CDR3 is TGCGCCAGCAGCCTCGGGGCCTCCCACAATCAGCCCCAGCATTTT.

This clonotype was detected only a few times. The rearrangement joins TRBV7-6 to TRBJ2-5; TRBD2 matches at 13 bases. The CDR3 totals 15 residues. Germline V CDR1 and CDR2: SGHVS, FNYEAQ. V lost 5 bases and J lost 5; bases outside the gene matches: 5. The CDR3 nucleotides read TGTGCCAGCAGCACGCGACTAGCGGGGGGCGAGACCCAGTACTTC. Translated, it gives CASSTRLAGGETQYF.